This TCR beta chain emerged from a study of tumor-infiltrating lymphocytes in localized non-small cell lung cancer (dated by TCRdb to 2020 to 2022). General notes on the study: The cohort included patients whose samples were collected after neoadjuvant chemotherapy, as well as both smokers and never-smokers and several histologies. Each patient provided resected tumor tissue plus uninvolved lung tissue from the same patient, with the uninvolved lung tissue described as non-adjacent to the tumor. The same patients underwent several integrated assays, with TCR sequencing performed together with flow cytometry, multiplex immunofluorescence, RNA-seq, exome sequencing and proteomics. In total, the ICON cohort consisted of roughly 150 surgical patients with localized non-small cell lung cancer who had their tumors resected. For roughly 55 patients, immunoSEQ T-cell fraction was compared between paired tumor and uninvolved lung.

ICON enrollment began in the first half of 2016, and the last patient was enrolled in late 2018. Fresh tumor and matched uninvolved tissue for in-depth immune analyses, including TCR sequencing, were collected from a subcohort of 76 patients. No cell sorting was done, and TCR sequencing was instead run on DNA isolated from bulk tissue. For CDR1 and CDR2, the germline V gene lists MNHNS and SASEGT. V is pruned by 11 bases and J by 6 bases, leaving 13 bases of the junction without a gene match. The CDR3 runs 14 residues from the cysteine to the phenylalanine. Kept here is only the CDR3 DNA, which spans 42 bases and is read in frame from base 1. In the case of this clone: The antigen this receptor binds is unknown. Nothing much larger sits one base from this clone, and base qualities are not available.

Beyond this particular receptor, the publication reports: The TCR-derived T-cell fraction showed no difference between the flow cytometry-defined immunotypes IM1 (good prognosis) and IM2 (poor prognosis). In line with immunofluorescence CD3 counts, TCRbeta sequencing supported higher T cell infiltration in tumors compared with uninvolved lung tissue. Assay coverage varied across patients depending on available tissue quantity, so only a subset of the cohort had TCR sequencing. Because different assays used different pieces of the same tissue, technical variation could not be distinguished from intratumor heterogeneity.

The immunoSEQ assay used for TCR sequencing gave the T-cell fraction in both tumor and uninvolved lung tissue. The authors' pipeline ran thus. For survival analysis, patients were split into high (upper tertile) and low (lower two tertiles) T-cell fraction groups and compared by log-rank test. Paired tumor versus uninvolved lung differences in T-cell fraction were tested with a signed-rank test. TCRdb retrieved this table from immuneACCESS and kept in-frame rearrangements only. Not all clones are present; in checked studies, unresolved V genes account for under half, and no reason is known for the remainder. V and J calls and clone size are as listed in that table; D and trimming were resolved from the DNA. Here the sample has approximately 5,000 clones; approximately 95% occur a single time. The ten largest clones take up about 3% of the sample.

The sequence derives from a human donor with non-small cell lung cancer. The rearrangement combines TRBV6-1 with TRBJ2-7; 10 bases in the middle match TRBD1. Sequenced material: uninvolved lung tissue not adjacent to the tumor. The bases read TGTGCCGGAACCCCGGGGGACAGGGGAGCCGAGCAGTACTTC. This gives the protein CAGTPGDRGAEQYF.